Listed here are 18 T cell receptor beta chains from one sample, sequenced in a study of T cell responses to AZD1222 COVID-19 vaccine. Only in-frame clones appear in the TCRdb table, and some are missing; sequencing was by immunoSEQ multiplex PCR. The data contain around 140,000 clones, just under 95% of them singletons. Sequencing was performed on peripheral blood, taken on day 0 of AZD1222 vaccination. These receptors originate from an adult in good health.

This clone showed up many times. This chain connects TRBV7-9 to TRBJ1-6, with TRBD1 matching 8 bases. Germline assignment: CDR1 SEHNR and CDR2 FQNEAQ (reference sequence). V trimming: 5 bases; J trimming: 8 bases; junction bases outside the gene matches: 5. The CDR3 runs to 14 residues. The CDR3 sequence: CASSPGGRDSPLHF. The CDR3 coding sequence is TGTGCCAGCAGCCCAGGGGGCAGGGATTCACCCCTCCACTTT.

CDR3 in DNA: TGCGCCAGCAGTCACGGGACAGTAGAGGACTACGAGCAGTACTTC. As protein: CASSHGTVEDYEQYF. This chain joins TRBV5-1 and TRBJ2-7, with 7 positions matching TRBD1. Trimming at V came to 5 bases and at J to 3 bases, leaving 11 bases not matched to a gene. CDR1 is SGHRS and CDR2 is YFSETQ in the germline V gene. The CDR3 loop spans 15 amino acids.

The J gene is TRBJ2-1, the V gene TRBV6-5, with 7 bases that match TRBD2. Germline lookup yields CDR1 MNHEY and CDR2 SVGAGI. J lost 7 bases, V lost 2 bases, and 11 bases had no gene match. This CDR3 is 16 amino acids long. Here the CDR3 DNA reads TGTGCCAGCAGTTACCGTGCGGGAGTTTTTATTAATGAGCAGTTCTTC. It codes for CASSYRAGVFINEQFF.

The J gene is TRBJ1-1, the V gene TRBV7-9; possible D gene TRBD1, 5 bases. Germline values: CDR1 SEHNR, CDR2 FQNEAQ (reference sequence). The CDR3 has 12 amino acids. Trimming pared 5 bases from V and 11 bases from J, leaving 15 bases between. The CDR3 DNA is TGTGCCAGCAGCCCCTTGAAGGGGATTGCTTTCTTT. This translates into CASSPLKGIAFF.

The gene calls are TRBV27 and TRBJ2-7; TRBD2 agrees at 14 bases. The ends lost 5 bases at V and 5 bases at J; junction bases unmatched: 8. Germline lookup yields CDR1 MNHEY and CDR2 SMNVEV (reference sequence). The CDR3 extends over 16 amino acids. CDR3 bases: TGTGCCAGCAGTCTTGGGACTAGCGGGAGCGGCGACGAGCAGTACTTC. This encodes CASSLGTSGSGDEQYF.

This clone occurred a few times. The chain carries TRBV7-9 and TRBJ1-1; D ambiguous. The V gene lost 5 bases and the J gene lost 3 bases, with 4 bases spanning the gap. The CDR3 spans 11 residues. Germline V gene data show CDR1 as SEHNR and CDR2 as FQNEAQ (reference sequence). This CDR3 reads CASSEYTEAFF. The CDR3 region has the DNA TGTGCCAGCAGCGAATACACTGAAGCTTTCTTT.

Of note for this clone: The junction and the germline gene differ at one end; a read error may be behind it. This chain uses TRBV28 with TRBJ2-7; a weak D match, TRBD2 (6 bases). This CDR3 comprises 14 residues. Germline lookup yields CDR1 MDHEN and CDR2 SYDVKM. CDR3 DNA: TGTGCCAGCGGACCCGCGGCGGGAAGGAGCGAGCAGCACTTC. This translates into CASGPAAGRSEQHF.

V usage is TRBV4-1 and J usage is TRBJ1-6, with D possibly being TRBD1 (5 bases). CDR1 is MGHRA, CDR2 YSYEKL, per germline. The CDR3 totals 18 residues. Trimming removed 5 bases from V and 6 bases from J, with 23 bases in between. CDR3 protein: CASSGDRRRGMLNSPLHF. In DNA, the CDR3 is TGCGCCAGCAGCGGCGATAGGCGCCGGGGCATGCTTAATTCACCCCTCCACTTT.

The V and J genes are TRBV15 and TRBJ2-1; 11 bases fit TRBD2. Unmatched junction bases numbered 9, after V lost 1 base and J lost 10 bases. CDR3 length: 16 amino acids. Per germline, CDR1 LNHNV and CDR2 YYDKDF (reference sequence). The CDR3 nucleotides read TGTGCCACCAGCAGAGTTGATAGCGGGAGGGCCCGGGAGCAGTTCTTC. This sequence encodes CATSRVDSGRAREQFF.

The chain uses TRBV14 and TRBJ1-2; D is uncertain. The V gene lost 1 base and the J gene lost 8 bases, with 11 bases spanning the gap. The V gene's germline CDR1 is SGHDN and CDR2 FVKESK. CDR3 length equals 13 residues. CDR3 protein: CASSQGVSWGYTF. CDR3 nucleotide sequence: TGTGCCAGCAGCCAAGGGGTCAGTTGGGGCTACACCTTC.

The chain joins TRBV19 to TRBJ1-2; D remains ambiguous. Germline CDR1 LNHDA, CDR2 SQIVND (reference sequence). The V end was cut by 3 bases, the J end by 3 bases, with 8 bases between. This CDR3 contains 13 residues. The CDR3 reads CASSIQPYYGYTF. CDR3 in DNA: TGTGCCAGTAGTATCCAGCCCTACTATGGCTACACCTTC.

This clone was detected a few times. The chain links TRBV7-9 to TRBJ2-5; TRBD1 matches 8 bases. After removal of 2 bases from V and 3 bases from J, the junction contained 8 bases not matched to a gene. Germline CDR1 and CDR2: SEHNR and FQNEAQ (reference sequence). The CDR3 consists of 16 residues. In nucleotides, the CDR3 is TGTGCCAGCAGCTTAAGAGGAGGACAGGGAGAAGAGACCCAGTACTTC. This sequence encodes CASSLRGGQGEETQYF. The variable domain in full, with the rest retrieved from reference TRBV7-9 and TRBJ2-5, is DTGVSQNPRHKITKRGQNVTFRCDPISEHNRLYWYRQTLGQGPEFLTYFQNEAQLEKSRLLSDRFSAERPKGSFSTLEIQRTEQGDSAMYLCASSLRGGQGEETQYFGPGTRLLVL.

The gene calls are TRBV7-8 and TRBJ1-4; maybe TRBD1 (5 bases). The CDR3 is made up of 15 amino acids. Germline CDR1 is SGHVS and CDR2 is FQNEAQ. Trimming removed 5 bases at V and 5 bases at J, with 15 bases between. The CDR3 DNA reads as TGTGCCAGCAGCCAGATGGGCAGGGCCAATGAAAAACTGTTTTTT. Protein sequence: CASSQMGRANEKLFF.

The CDR3 region is CAISAGVKGGEKLFF. The CDR3 coding sequence is TGTGCCATCAGTGCGGGGGTTAAGGGGGGTGAAAAACTGTTTTTT. The gene calls are TRBV10-3 and TRBJ1-4, with a possible D match to TRBD1 (6 bases). CDR1 is ENHRY, CDR2 SYGVKD, per germline. V was cut by 4 bases and J by 7 bases, with 16 bases left in between. This CDR3 comprises 15 residues.

This chain links TRBV5-1 with TRBJ2-7; 8 positions match TRBD2. This CDR3 has 14 amino acids. The germline CDR1 and CDR2 sequences are SGHRS and YFSETQ. Losses at the gene ends were 2 bases for V and 1 base for J; bases not matched to a gene: 2. This chain's CDR3 is CASSLTSGSYEQYF. CDR3 coding DNA: TGCGCCAGCAGCTTAACTAGCGGTTCCTACGAGCAGTACTTC.

V is TRBV28 and J is TRBJ1-5, with 9 bases aligning to TRBD1. The CDR3 runs to 16 residues. Germline assignment: CDR1 MDHEN and CDR2 SYDVKM. V lost 4 bases and J lost 2; bases outside the gene matches: 6. CDR3 in amino acids: CASSSTGGFGNQPQHF. In DNA, the CDR3 is TGTGCCAGCAGTTCAACAGGGGGCTTTGGCAATCAGCCCCAGCATTTT.

The chain combines TRBV9 with TRBJ2-3; D gene ambiguous. V was cut by 3 bases and J by 3 bases, with 20 bases left in between. Germline loops: CDR1 SGDLS, CDR2 YYNGEE. This CDR3 is built from 17 residues. The DNA of the CDR3 is TGTGCCAGCAGCGCTGGGGTCGCGGAAGGGATGACAGATACGCAGTATTTT. This gives the protein CASSAGVAEGMTDTQYF.

The chain links TRBV7-9 to TRBJ2-2; possible D gene TRBD2, 5 bases. This CDR3 contains 13 residues. Germline V gives CDR1 SEHNR, CDR2 FQNEAQ (reference sequence). The V end lost 3 bases, the J end lost 6 bases, and 8 bases lay between the germline ends. CDR3 coding DNA: TGTGCCAGCAGCTTTACTAGTTCCGGGGAGCTGTTTTTT. Its translation: CASSFTSSGELFF. The entire variable domain, with the rest obtained from reference TRBV7-9 and TRBJ2-2, is as follows: DTGVSQNPRHKITKRGQNVTFRCDPISEHNRLYWYRQTLGQGPEFLTYFQNEAQLEKSRLLSDRFSAERPKGSFSTLEIQRTEQGDSAMYLCASSFTSSGELFFGEGSRLTVL.